This T cell receptor (beta chain) was observed in a study of beta chain features in type 1 diabetes. Only one heparinised blood draw was taken per donor, and its volume averaged around 100 mL. Germline V lookup: CDR1 KGHSH, CDR2 LQKENI. CDR3 length: 12 residues. V was trimmed by 5 bases and J by 1 base, leaving 6 bases between them. Findings and limits, study-wide: Moderate but significant shortening of TCRB CDR3s was recorded in all four CD4+ subsets from Type 1 diabetes patients. VDJ junctions from patients with type 1 diabetes contained fewer insertions and more deletions. Researchers could not determine here whether HLA type influences TCRB rearrangement.

This clone occurred a few times. Its antigen is undetermined. Expressed TCRB transcripts got sequenced, as all isolated RNA was reverse transcribed. The assay was immunoSEQ multiplex PCR, and TCRdb's table has in-frame clones only and misses some. The sample has approximately 140,000 clones, 9.7% seen once. This sequence originates from a woman aged 40 to 50 in good health. The sequencing input was central memory CD4+ T cells from blood. The J gene is TRBJ2-7, the V gene TRBV18, with unresolved D. CDR3: CASSAQSYEQYF. CDR3 in DNA: TGTGCCAGCTCAGCGCAATCCTACGAGCAGTACTTC. The full variable domain, completed using reference TRBV18 and TRBJ2-7, is NAGVMQNPRHLVRRRGQEARLRCSPMKGHSHVYWYRQLPEEGLKFMVYLQKENIIDESGMPKERFSAEFPKEGPSILRIQQVVRGDSAAYFCASSAQSYEQYFGPGTRLTVT.